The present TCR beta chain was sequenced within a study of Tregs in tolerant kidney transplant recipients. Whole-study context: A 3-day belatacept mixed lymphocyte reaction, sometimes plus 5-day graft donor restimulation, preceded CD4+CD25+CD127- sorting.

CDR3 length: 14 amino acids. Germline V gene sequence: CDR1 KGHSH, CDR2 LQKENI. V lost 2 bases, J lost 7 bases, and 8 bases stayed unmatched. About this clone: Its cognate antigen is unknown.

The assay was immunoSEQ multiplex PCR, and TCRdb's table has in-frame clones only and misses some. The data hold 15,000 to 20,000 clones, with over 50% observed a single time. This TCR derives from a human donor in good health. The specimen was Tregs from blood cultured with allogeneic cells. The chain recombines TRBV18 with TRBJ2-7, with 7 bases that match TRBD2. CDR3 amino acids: CASSPIEDGGEQYF. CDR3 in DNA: TGTGCCAGCTCACCAATCGAGGACGGGGGGGAGCAGTACTTC.